Detailed here is one TCR beta chain. What it binds is not known. These data come from a study of cytomegalovirus exposure and HLA in healthy donors. PCR was performed using 60 Vbeta and 13 Jbeta primers. TCRdb's table, derived via immunoSEQ multiplex PCR, lists solely in-frame clones and lacks some. Here the sample spans 200,000 to 300,000 clones, 82% being singletons. Looked up from germline, CDR1 is SEHNR and CDR2 is FQNEAQ (reference sequence). The V gene lost 2 bases and the J gene lost 0 bases, with 14 bases spanning the gap. The CDR3 is 16 residues long. Findings and limits, study-wide: Being indistinguishable, some V segments were excluded, TRBV6-2 and TRBV6-3 among them. Near-uniform donor sequencing depth was presumed by presence/absence analyses.

This TCR came from a woman aged 40 to 55 in good health and CMV-seropositive. The sample was PBMCs. V and J are TRBV7-9 and TRBJ2-7; the D is unclear. This CDR3 reads CASSLSPSPNSYEQYF. CDR3 sequence (DNA): TGTGCCAGCAGCTTAAGCCCGAGTCCAAACTCCTACGAGCAGTACTTC. Supplemented by reference TRBV7-9 and TRBJ2-7, the full variable domain reads DTGVSQNPRHKITKRGQNVTFRCDPISEHNRLYWYRQTLGQGPEFLTYFQNEAQLEKSRLLSDRFSAERPKGSFSTLEIQRTEQGDSAMYLCASSLSPSPNSYEQYFGPGTRLTVT.